This T cell receptor beta chain derives from a study of graft-versus-host responses after intestinal transplantation. General study results and limits: Elevated graft-versus-host to host-versus-graft clonal ratios in allografts were recorded for patients with graft-donor T cell macrochimerism.

Some clones are missing from TCRdb's copy, which holds only in-frame ones; the method was immunoSEQ multiplex PCR. The sample lists 85,000 to 110,000 clones, 93% seen once, with roughly 1% in the top ten. This clone was counted a single time. Its antigen is not known. The receptor was derived from a human donor who received an intestinal transplant. The sample consisted of unstimulated CD8+ T cells sorted from spleen or lymph node cells, taken before intestinal transplant.

In nucleotides, the CDR3 is TGTGCCAGCAGCGGTCCGGGAGAGGAGACCCAGTACTTC. Its protein product is CASSGPGEETQYF. This chain connects TRBV5-4 to TRBJ2-5; D perhaps matches TRBD2 (6 bases). Germline CDR1 reads SGHNT; CDR2 reads YYREEE (reference sequence). Trimming took off 4 bases at V and 5 bases at J, with 12 bases between the two ends. The CDR3 is 13 residues long.